This paragraph reports one T cell receptor (beta chain). Germline V lookup: CDR1 SGHVS, CDR2 FQNEAQ. The length of the CDR3 is 17 residues. With V trimmed by 0 bases and J by 8 bases, 7 bases remained unmatched. Authors' data handling: Nucleated cell counts were estimated from reference gene primer amplification. The assay was immunoSEQ multiplex PCR, and TCRdb's table has in-frame clones only and misses some. V, J and clone size derive from that table, while D and trimming were established from the DNA sequence. The repertoire holds around 37,000 clones, with approximately 86% as singletons. These data belong to a study of blood T cell repertoires in COVID-19. About the research overall: COVID-19 samples from acute and convalescent phases originated in the United States, Italy and Spain. Sample material is recorded as cDNA or gDNA derived from T cells, B-cell-depleted T cells, or PBMCs.

The specimen sequenced was peripheral blood. This TCR came from a man aged 50 to 60 with active or convalescent COVID-19. The V gene is TRBV7-8, the J gene TRBJ2-1; 13 positions match TRBD2. For the CDR3, the DNA is TGTGCCAGCAGCTTAGCCCTACTAGCGGGAGGGCCCTATGAGCAGTTCTTC. Its translation is CASSLALLAGGPYEQFF.